The 20 T cell receptor beta chains in this list originate from one sample, sequenced in a study of early T cells in non-severe SARS-CoV-2 infection. TCRdb re-called the 5' RACE reads with MiXCR, one entry per CDR3 protein. The table records tens of thousands of distinct CDR3 sequences, 12% of them present only once. The sample was whole blood. These receptors were collected from an adult who was a healthcare worker with PCR-confirmed SARS-CoV-2 infection or an uninfected control (not recorded which).

This clonotype has ten or more counts. The V call is TRBV10-1, the J call TRBJ2-1; no definite D call. Germline loops: CDR1 WNHNN, CDR2 SYGVQD (reference sequence). V was pared by 6 bases and J by 5 bases, with 2 bases between. The CDR3 has 10 amino acids. CDR3 DNA: TGCGCCAGCAGAGACAATGAGCAGTTCTTC. This codes for CASRDNEQFF.

This clonotype was seen at least ten times. CDR3: CASSPTGTTHYEQYF. In DNA form, the CDR3 reads TGTGCCAGCAGCCCTACCGGGACTACTCATTACGAGCAGTACTTC. The V call is TRBV7-9, the J call TRBJ2-7, with TRBD2 matching over 7 bases. CDR1 is SEHNR, CDR2 FQNEAQ, per germline (reference sequence). V was pared by 5 bases and J by 4 bases, with 11 bases of the junction left unmatched. CDR3 length: 15 amino acids.

This chain links TRBV6-2 or TRBV6-3 with TRBJ2-7, with 10 bases lining up with TRBD1. The germline V gene has CDR1 MNHEY and CDR2 SVGEGT. The CDR3 contains 14 residues. V lost 6 bases and J lost 6; bases outside the gene matches: 8. The CDR3 protein is CASSSTTGGFEQYF. CDR3 bases: TGTGCCAGCAGCTCGACGACAGGGGGCTTCGAGCAGTACTTC.

The rearrangement uses TRBV23-1 and TRBJ2-3; 8 positions match TRBD2. TRBV23-1 carries the ORF label, with uncertain function. Trimming cost V 7 bases and J 4 bases; bases outside gene matches: 7. The CDR3 has 14 amino acids. CDR3 loop: CASNAGGGSDTQYF. As DNA, the CDR3 is TGCGCCAGCAACGCGGGAGGTGGATCAGATACGCAGTATTTT.

This clonotype has only a few counts. V usage is TRBV5-5 and J usage is TRBJ1-1, with 7 nucleotides matching TRBD1. V was clipped by 1 base and J by 3 bases; unmatched bases: 3. The CDR3 extends over 14 amino acids. Germline assignment: CDR1 SGHKS and CDR2 YYEKEE (reference sequence). CDR3 coding DNA: TGTGCCAGCAGCTTGCAACAGGGGTACACTGAAGCTTTCTTT. Amino acid sequence: CASSLQQGYTEAFF. The variable domain in full, completed from reference TRBV5-5 and TRBJ1-1, reads DAGVTQSPTHLIKTRGQQVTLRCSPISGHKSVSWYQQVLGQGPQFIFQYYEKEERGRGNFPDRFSARQFPNYSSELNVNALLLGDSALYLCASSLQQGYTEAFFGQGTRLTVV.

This clonotype was seen a few times. The rearrangement links TRBV6-6 to TRBJ1-1; no reliable D call. V was cut by 8 bases and J by 6 bases, with 13 bases left in between. The CDR3 has 12 amino acids. Germline values: CDR1 MNHNY, CDR2 SVGAGI (reference sequence). The CDR3 nucleotides read TGTGCCAGCGAGGGCCCTAAACCTGAAGCTTTCTTT. Translating gives CASEGPKPEAFF.

This clonotype has more than one count but fewer than ten. The rearrangement uses TRBV29-1 and TRBJ2-1; 8 bases line up with TRBD2. This CDR3 comprises 12 residues. Germline V gene lookup returns CDR1 SQVTM and CDR2 ANQGSEA. The V segment lost 4 bases and the J segment 8 bases; nucleotides outside the gene matches: 4. The CDR3, as DNA: TGCAGCGTTGCGGCTAGCGGGTATGAGCAGTTCTTC. Residues: CSVAASGYEQFF.

The chain has TRBV4-1 and TRBJ1-1, with D perhaps TRBD1 (6 bases). The germline V and J ends were trimmed by 0 bases and 5 bases, with 13 bases remaining between them. The CDR3 is made up of 15 amino acids. Germline loops: CDR1 MGHRA, CDR2 YSYEKL. CDR3 nucleotides: TGCGCCAGCAGCCAAGACGTCAGGGGCCGGACTGAAGCTTTCTTT. As protein: CASSQDVRGRTEAFF.

This clonotype came up many times. The chain couples TRBV11-2 to TRBJ1-6; no definite D call. CDR3 size: 12 residues. Trimming stripped 5 bases from V and 9 bases from J, with 8 bases between. From germline, CDR1 is SGHAT and CDR2 FQNNGV. This CDR3 reads CASSPSGSPLHF. CDR3 nucleotides: TGTGCCAGCAGCCCGTCTGGTTCACCCCTCCACTTT.

This clonotype was observed a handful of times. V usage is TRBV7-8 and J usage is TRBJ2-7, with D possibly being TRBD1 (6 bases). This CDR3 has 14 residues. CDR1 and CDR2 (germline): SGHVS, FQNEAQ. V gave up 5 bases and J gave up 0 bases, with 11 bases separating them. The CDR3 coding sequence is TGTGCCAGCAGCCTTGACAGGACCTCCTACGAGCAGTACTTC. It codes for CASSLDRTSYEQYF.

This clonotype was counted at least ten times. The chain carries TRBV11-2 and TRBJ2-5; 7 nucleotides line up with TRBD2. Trimming removed 1 base from V and 1 base from J; junction bases left unmatched: 0. The CDR3 totals 14 residues. In germline, CDR1 is SGHAT, CDR2 FQNNGV. This chain's CDR3 is CASSLGTSQETQYF. CDR3 bases: TGTGCCAGCAGCTTAGGGACTAGCCAAGAGACCCAGTACTTC.

This clonotype has just a few counts. At one end the junction does not follow the germline gene, possibly because of a read error. This chain links TRBV11-2 with TRBJ2-7, with D perhaps being TRBD1 or TRBD2 (5 bases each). The CDR3 is 11 residues long. Germline V lookup: CDR1 SGHAT, CDR2 FQNNGV. CDR3 in DNA: TGTGCCAGCAGCCCCCGGGACGAACAGTACTTC. Encoded protein: CASSPRDEQYF.

The rearrangement joins TRBV10-3 to TRBJ2-7, with D perhaps matching TRBD1 (6 bases). The CDR3 has 15 amino acids. Germline V gene data show CDR1 as ENHRY and CDR2 as SYGVKD. V lost 0 bases and J 1 base, leaving 10 bases between the germline ends. The DNA of the CDR3 is TGTGCCATCAGTGAGTCCAGGGGTCTATCCTACGAGCAGTACTTC. Residues: CAISESRGLSYEQYF.

CDR3 sequence: CAIRRDYGELFF. CDR3 bases: TGTGCCATCAGGAGGGACTACGGGGAGCTGTTTTTT. V is TRBV10-3 and J is TRBJ2-2, with TRBD2 matching over 7 bases. The CDR3 covers 12 residues. Germline V gives CDR1 ENHRY, CDR2 SYGVKD. V lost 6 bases, J lost 7 bases, and 2 bases stayed unmatched.

This clonotype was recorded at least ten times. The chain joins TRBV20-1 to TRBJ1-2; maybe TRBD1 (6 bases). V was clipped by 3 bases and J by 5 bases, with 13 bases between them. In germline, CDR1 is DFQATT, CDR2 SNEGSKA (reference sequence). The CDR3 runs 13 residues. The CDR3 DNA follows: TGCAGTGCTAGCAAGGGGGTTGGATATGGCTACACCTTC. It specifies CSASKGVGYGYTF.

The rearrangement uses TRBV9 and TRBJ2-1; D is undetermined. V was pared by 4 bases and J by 0 bases, with 11 bases between. CDR3 length: 15 amino acids. Germline CDR1 SGDLS, CDR2 YYNGEE. The chain's CDR3 is CASSLDANSYNEQFF. CDR3 DNA sequence: TGTGCCAGCAGCCTCGACGCGAACTCCTACAATGAGCAGTTCTTC. Full variable domain (outside the CDR3, taken from reference TRBV9 and TRBJ2-1): DSGVTQTPKHLITATGQRVTLRCSPRSGDLSVYWYQQSLDQGLQFLIQYYNGEERAKGNILERFSAQQFPDLHSELNLSSLELGDSALYFCASSLDANSYNEQFFGPGTRLTVL.

This chain links TRBV6-5 with TRBJ1-1; D remains ambiguous. V was shortened by 8 bases and J by 6 bases, with 16 bases between the two germline ends. Germline V gene lookup returns CDR1 MNHEY and CDR2 SVGAGI. The CDR3 has 13 amino acids. This CDR3 is CASGTLTEPEAFF. Written as DNA, the CDR3 is TGTGCCAGCGGTACACTAACAGAACCTGAAGCTTTCTTT.

This clonotype was counted at least ten times. This sequence joins TRBV2 and TRBJ1-6; D is ambiguous. Per germline, CDR1 SNHLY and CDR2 FYNNEI. Trimming stripped 3 bases from V and 7 bases from J, with 13 bases between. This CDR3 contains 15 residues. CDR3 nucleotides: TGTGCCAGCAGTGATAAAATCGCGGGGAATTCACCCCTCCACTTT. Residues: CASSDKIAGNSPLHF. The full variable domain, completed using reference TRBV2 and TRBJ1-6, is EPEVTQTPSHQVTQMGQEVILRCVPISNHLYFYWYRQILGQKVEFLVSFYNNEISEKSEIFDDQFSVERPDGSNFTLKIRSTKLEDSAMYFCASSDKIAGNSPLHFGNGTRLTVT.

This clonotype was recorded a few times. The chain is built from TRBV7-2 and TRBJ1-5; TRBD1 matches 7 bases. Trimming took 5 bases from V and 0 from J; bases not matched to a gene: 7. Germline values: CDR1 SGHTA, CDR2 FQGNSA. This CDR3 region has 16 residues. CDR3 amino acids: CASSARTGVSNQPQHF. As DNA, the CDR3 is TGTGCCAGCAGCGCCCGGACAGGCGTTAGCAATCAGCCCCAGCATTTT. The full variable domain, completed using reference TRBV7-2 and TRBJ1-5, is GAGVSQSPSNKVTEKGKDVELRCDPISGHTALYWYRQSLGQGLEFLIYFQGNSAPDKSGLPSDRFSAERTGGSVSTLTIQRTQQEDSAVYLCASSARTGVSNQPQHFGDGTRLSIL.

Ten or more counts support this clonotype. The chain joins TRBV7-2 to TRBJ2-7; D not certain. V lost 1 base and J lost 7, with 11 bases in between. Germline CDR1 SGHTA, CDR2 FQGNSA. The CDR3 is 13 amino acids. CDR3 bases: TGTGCCAGCAGCTTAGGGCCCGGCCGGGAGCAGTACTTC. Its protein is CASSLGPGREQYF.